The 11 T cell receptor beta chains below all came from one sample that was sequenced in a study of blood T cell repertoires in COVID-19. TCRdb's copy holds only in-frame clones and misses some; the assay was immunoSEQ multiplex PCR. Altogether approximately 200,000 clones are present, roughly 86% being singletons, with the ten largest covering 2.7%. The sequencing input was peripheral blood. These receptor sequences come from a woman aged 60 to 75 with acute or convalescent COVID-19.

This clone was found once. The J gene is TRBJ1-5, the V gene TRBV6-2 or TRBV6-3, with TRBD1 matching over 9 bases. CDR1 and CDR2 (germline): MNHEY, SVGEGT. The CDR3 covers 17 residues. The ends lost 6 bases at V and 1 base at J; junction bases unmatched: 10. This CDR3 is CASSRRGTGLSNQPQHF. For the CDR3, the DNA is TGTGCCAGCAGCCGCCGGGGGACAGGGTTGAGCAATCAGCCCCAGCATTTT.

The gene calls are TRBV3-1 (or the pseudogene TRBV3-2) and TRBJ2-7; possible D gene TRBD1, 5 bases. With 2 bases removed from V and 7 bases from J, the gap between germline ends came to 24 bases. This CDR3 comprises 17 residues. Per the germline V gene, CDR1 is LGHDT and CDR2 is YNNKEL (reference sequence). The CDR3 loop reads CASSQYGAGSKIAEQYF. In nucleotides, the CDR3 is TGTGCCAGCAGCCAATATGGGGCAGGGTCCAAGATCGCTGAGCAGTACTTC.

Notes on this clone: Other nucleotide sequences in the sample specify the same CDR3. The rearrangement joins TRBV6-5 to TRBJ1-6; 7 nucleotides align to TRBD1. The CDR3 is made up of 14 amino acids. The junction had 2 bases not matched to a gene; V was cut back by 2 bases and J by 7 bases. Looked up from germline, CDR1 is MNHEY and CDR2 is SVGAGI. The chain's CDR3 is CASSYRGLNSPLHF. CDR3 in DNA: TGTGCCAGCAGTTACAGGGGGCTCAATTCACCCCTCCACTTT.

This clone turned up a few times. V gene TRBV7-8 combines with J gene TRBJ1-6; D possibly corresponds to TRBD1 (6 bases). The CDR3 is made up of 15 amino acids. The ends were cut back, 1 base at V and 7 bases at J, with 11 bases in the middle. Germline lookup yields CDR1 SGHVS and CDR2 FQNEAQ. The CDR3 here is CASSLDRVMNSPLHF. Written as DNA, the CDR3 is TGTGCCAGCAGCTTAGACAGGGTTATGAATTCACCCCTCCACTTT.

This clone was picked up a small number of times. The chain is built from TRBV2 and TRBJ2-7, with 11 positions matching TRBD2. The CDR3 runs 13 residues. Germline assignment: CDR1 SNHLY and CDR2 FYNNEI. Losses at the gene ends were 8 bases for V and 2 bases for J; bases not matched to a gene: 2. CDR3 sequence reads: CASGTSGTYEQYF. CDR3 DNA: TGTGCCAGCGGGACTAGCGGAACCTACGAGCAGTACTTC.

The rearrangement uses TRBV7-2 and TRBJ2-7; 13 nucleotides align to TRBD2. The CDR3 is made up of 15 amino acids. The germline V gene encodes CDR1 SGHTA and CDR2 FQGNSA. Trimming at V came to 0 bases and at J to 10 bases, leaving 6 bases not matched to a gene. This CDR3 is CASSLAGTSGTKQYF. The CDR3 DNA is TGTGCCAGCAGCTTAGCTGGGACTAGCGGGACGAAACAGTACTTC.

The V and J genes are TRBV19 and TRBJ2-3; tentatively, D is TRBD1 (5 bases). Trimming cost V 0 bases and J 3 bases, with 10 bases left between them. The CDR3 loop spans 15 amino acids. Germline CDR1 LNHDA, CDR2 SQIVND (reference sequence). This CDR3 reads CASSIDRYRTDTQYF. CDR3 in DNA: TGTGCCAGTAGTATAGATCGGTACAGGACAGATACGCAGTATTTT. Based on the CDR3 plus reference TRBV19 and TRBJ2-3, the full variable domain is DGGITQSPKYLFRKEGQNVTLSCEQNLNHDAMYWYRQDPGQGLRLIYYSQIVNDFQKGDIAEGYSVSREKKESFPLTVTSAQKNPTAFYLCASSIDRYRTDTQYFGPGTRLTVL.

V and J are TRBV6-5 and TRBJ1-6; D may be TRBD1 (6 bases). Germline loops: CDR1 MNHEY, CDR2 SVGAGI. The CDR3 is made up of 13 amino acids. The V gene lost 7 bases and the J gene lost 10 bases, with 14 bases spanning the gap. The CDR3 sequence is CASIKQGRSPLHF. The CDR3 region has the DNA TGTGCCAGCATTAAACAGGGTCGGTCACCCCTCCACTTT.

The chain employs TRBV6-2 or TRBV6-3 and TRBJ1-4; a possible D gene is TRBD1 (6 bases). Trimming removed 5 bases from V and 7 bases from J, with 17 bases in between. Germline V gene sequence: CDR1 MNHEY, CDR2 SVGEGT. This CDR3 has 15 amino acids. The CDR3, as DNA: TGTGCCAGCAGTCTTCGCAGGGGATCCAGTGAAAAACTGTTTTTT. Translation gives CASSLRRGSSEKLFF.

The chain carries TRBV12-5 and TRBJ2-5; TRBD1 agrees at 11 bases. The V gene's germline CDR1 is LGHNT and CDR2 FRNRAP. Losses at the gene ends were 6 bases for V and 4 bases for J; bases not matched to a gene: 4. This CDR3 region has 14 residues. The CDR3: CASGRTGGGETQYF. The DNA for the CDR3 is TGTGCTAGTGGCAGGACAGGGGGCGGAGAGACCCAGTACTTC.

The chain couples TRBV7-2 to TRBJ2-5, with 7 bases fitting TRBD2. The CDR3 extends over 18 amino acids. Trimming cost V 3 bases and J 1 base; bases outside gene matches: 14. Germline V gives CDR1 SGHTA, CDR2 FQGNSA. CDR3 in DNA: TGTGCCAGCAGCTTTATGATCGGGGTAGCGGGCATCCAAGAGACCCAGTACTTC. It yields the protein CASSFMIGVAGIQETQYF.